The 27 T cell receptor beta chains reported below all come from one sample, sequenced in a study of identical twins. A single record per CDR3 protein comes from TCRdb applying MiXCR to the 5' RACE reads. This sample has around 1.7 million distinct CDR3 sequences, with roughly 35% found just once. The sequencing sample was made of cord blood. All receptors come from a newborn girl in good health.

This rearrangement joins TRBV4-1 to TRBJ1-2, with no clear D. V was clipped by 0 bases and J by 9 bases, with 8 bases between them. Germline CDR1 MGHRA, CDR2 YSYEKL. The CDR3 covers 12 residues. In DNA form, the CDR3 reads TGCGCCAGCAGCCAAGATCAGGATCGCTACACCTTC. Translated, it gives CASSQDQDRYTF.

This clonotype occurred a few times. The rearrangement uses TRBV6-6 and TRBJ2-7; D possibly corresponds to TRBD2 (5 bases). CDR1 is MNHNY and CDR2 is SVGAGI in the germline V gene (reference sequence). CDR3 length: 14 amino acids. Trimming shortened V by 6 bases and J by 3 bases, and 15 bases separated the two germline ends. CDR3 sequence: CASSPSDWYYEQYF. The CDR3 DNA sequence: TGTGCCAGCAGCCCGTCGGACTGGTACTACGAGCAGTACTTC.

The CDR3 DNA sequence: TGCAGTGCTAGGTCCGGGACCAGGAGCTCCTACGAGCAGTACTTC. Translating gives CSARSGTRSSYEQYF. The chain is built from TRBV20-1 and TRBJ2-7; D might be TRBD1 or TRBD2, each matching 5 bases. Trimming left V 3 bases short and J 0 bases short, with 15 bases between. CDR1 is DFQATT and CDR2 is SNEGSKA in the germline V gene (reference sequence). The CDR3 contains 15 residues.

This chain links TRBV4-2 with TRBJ2-1; TRBD2 aligns across 7 bases. This CDR3 has 16 amino acids. Germline V CDR1 and CDR2: LGHNA, YNFKEQ. V shed 1 base and J 0 bases; nucleotides not matched to a gene: 3. The CDR3 nucleotides read TGTGCCAGCAGCCAAGCCCGGACTAGCTCCTACAATGAGCAGTTCTTC. Its protein is CASSQARTSSYNEQFF.

This rearrangement joins TRBV5-5 to TRBJ2-2; D may be TRBD1 or TRBD2 (5 bases each). CDR1 SGHKS and CDR2 YYEKEE come from the germline V gene (reference sequence). V was shortened by 4 bases and J by 2 bases, with 12 bases between the two germline ends. This CDR3 comprises 15 residues. CDR3 sequence reads: CASSDGTANTGELFF. The CDR3 bases are TGTGCCAGCAGCGACGGGACGGCAAACACCGGGGAGCTGTTTTTT.

The chain is built from TRBV2 and TRBJ2-4, with TRBD2 matching 13 bases. CDR3 size: 14 residues. After removal of 6 bases from V and 13 bases from J, the junction contained 9 bases not matched to a gene. CDR1 is SNHLY and CDR2 is FYNNEI in the germline V gene. As DNA, the CDR3 is TGTGCCAGCAGGAGACTAGCGGGAGGCAATGAGCAGTACTTC. This gives the protein CASRRLAGGNEQYF.

This chain links TRBV28 with TRBJ1-1; D is possibly TRBD1 (5 bases). V was pared by 2 bases and J by 0 bases, with 16 bases between. The CDR3 consists of 17 residues. Germline-derived CDR1 and CDR2 are MDHEN and SYDVKM. The CDR3 here is CASSLRWAGRMNTEAFF. In DNA form, the CDR3 reads TGTGCCAGCAGTTTACGCTGGGCAGGGAGGATGAACACTGAAGCTTTCTTT.

This chain joins TRBV2 and TRBJ1-3; TRBD1 matches 12 bases. Germline trimming cut 6 bases from V and 0 bases from J; bases unmatched to any gene: 6. The V gene's germline CDR1 is SNHLY and CDR2 FYNNEI. CDR3 size: 17 residues. The CDR3 is CASSLGQGAFSGNTIYF. The CDR3 coding sequence is TGTGCCAGCAGCCTGGGACAGGGGGCCTTCTCTGGAAACACCATATATTTT.

The chain recombines TRBV20-1 with TRBJ1-5; D is unclear. Deletions cut 5 bases from V and 0 bases from J, with 14 bases between. This CDR3 comprises 15 residues. The germline gives CDR1 DFQATT, CDR2 SNEGSKA (reference sequence). This chain's CDR3 is CSALLRFYSNQPQHF. CDR3 nucleotides: TGCAGTGCTCTACTCCGATTTTATAGCAATCAGCCCCAGCATTTT.

This clonotype has more than one count but fewer than ten. CDR3 amino acids: CASNNGVGEQFF. Here the CDR3 DNA reads TGTGCCAGCAACAATGGGGTCGGTGAGCAGTTCTTC. This rearrangement joins TRBV12-3 or TRBV12-4 to TRBJ2-1, with D unclear. The germline V and J ends were trimmed by 7 bases and 9 bases, with 13 bases remaining between them. The CDR3 loop spans 12 amino acids.

The V and J genes are TRBV5-1 and TRBJ1-2, with D uncertain. The CDR3 covers 14 residues. V lost 4 bases, J lost 1 base, and 11 bases lay in between. CDR1 and CDR2 (germline): SGHRS, YFSETQ. CDR3 bases: TGCGCCAGCAGCGGACCGACAAATAACTATGGCTACACCTTC. Translation: CASSGPTNNYGYTF.

CDR3 protein: CASSLKHGELFF. CDR3 nucleotides: TGTGCCAGCAGCTTAAAGCACGGGGAGCTGTTTTTT. The chain carries TRBV7-9 and TRBJ2-2; D is unresolved. Germline-derived CDR1 and CDR2 are SEHNR and FQNEAQ (reference sequence). V was trimmed by 2 bases and J by 7 bases, leaving 5 bases between them. This CDR3 is 12 amino acids long.

The chain is built from TRBV6-5 and TRBJ1-4; D ambiguous. Trimming took 8 bases from V and 5 from J, leaving 15 bases between them. Germline V gives CDR1 MNHEY, CDR2 SVGAGI. The CDR3 has 14 residues. The CDR3 here is CASGRWGGNEKLFF. CDR3 nucleotides: TGTGCCAGCGGCCGATGGGGTGGGAATGAAAAACTGTTTTTT.

The chain has TRBV5-1 and TRBJ1-2, with 7 bases that match TRBD1. The CDR3 is 14 residues long. CDR1 is SGHRS, CDR2 YFSETQ, per germline. V was clipped by 6 bases and J by 6 bases; unmatched bases: 11. CDR3 bases: TGCGCCAGCAACCGTTTGGGAGGGACAGATGGCTACACCTTC. This encodes CASNRLGGTDGYTF.

V is TRBV14 and J is TRBJ1-1; 7 bases fit TRBD1. The CDR3 has 16 residues. After removal of 0 bases from V and 1 base from J, the junction contained 5 bases not matched to a gene. Germline CDR1 is SGHDN and CDR2 is FVKESK. As DNA, the CDR3 is TGTGCCAGCAGCCAAGAAACAGGGGTTGAGAACACTGAAGCTTTCTTT. Encoded protein: CASSQETGVENTEAFF.

The chain has TRBV28 and TRBJ2-7; 11 nucleotides agree with TRBD2. The CDR3 is 16 amino acids. The J segment lost 0 bases and the V segment lost 5 bases, leaving 6 bases of the junction unmatched. CDR1 and CDR2 from the germline V gene are MDHEN and SYDVKM. The CDR3 DNA sequence: TGTGCCAGCAGTCAAGGGACTAGCGGACCCTCCTACGAGCAGTACTTC. Protein sequence: CASSQGTSGPSYEQYF.

This clonotype has a handful of counts. The CDR3 spells CASRLRGANYGYTF. The CDR3 DNA is TGTGCCAGCCGACTCAGGGGGGCTAACTATGGCTACACCTTC. The chain employs TRBV6-5 and TRBJ1-2; 7 bases fit TRBD1. Trimming at V came to 8 bases and at J to 0 bases, leaving 6 bases not matched to a gene. The CDR3 covers 14 residues. CDR1 and CDR2 (germline): MNHEY, SVGAGI.

In the case of this clonotype: A junction end diverges from the germline sequence, so it may reflect a read error. The V and J genes are TRBV29-1 and TRBJ2-5; D is ambiguous. From germline, CDR1 is SQVTM and CDR2 ANQGSEA. This CDR3 has 13 residues. In nucleotides, the CDR3 is TGCGGCGTGATAGGGTCCCTTGGGGAGACCCAGTACTTC. As protein: CGVIGSLGETQYF.

This rearrangement joins TRBV4-2 to TRBJ2-5; 7 bases fit TRBD1. There are 13 residues in the CDR3. The germline V gene encodes CDR1 LGHNA and CDR2 YNFKEQ. V lost 1 base to trimming and J lost 5 bases; unmatched junction nucleotides: 1. In DNA form, the CDR3 reads TGTGCCAGCAGCCAAGCGGACAGGGAGACCCAGTACTTC. Protein: CASSQADRETQYF.

The chain recombines TRBV11-2 with TRBJ2-3, with D tentatively TRBD1 (6 bases). The CDR3 totals 16 residues. V lost 4 bases to trimming and J lost 4 bases, with 18 bases between them. Germline assignment: CDR1 SGHAT and CDR2 FQNNGV. The CDR3 sequence is CASSSDRIPGADTQYF. CDR3 DNA sequence: TGTGCCAGCAGCTCCGACAGGATACCGGGTGCAGATACGCAGTATTTT.

This chain joins TRBV6-6 and TRBJ1-5, with 7 bases identical to TRBD1. V was clipped by 0 bases and J by 4 bases; unmatched bases: 9. The CDR3 is 17 residues long. CDR1 MNHNY and CDR2 SVGAGI come from the germline V gene (reference sequence). CDR3 sequence (DNA): TGTGCCAGCAGTTACTCCTTATTGACAGGGAGAAATCAGCCCCAGCATTTT. Translating gives CASSYSLLTGRNQPQHF.

Points on this clonotype: One end of the junction varies from germline; a read error may be responsible. This sequence joins TRBV5-1 and TRBJ2-3; TRBD2 matches at 8 bases. CDR1 is SGHRS and CDR2 is YFSETQ in the germline V gene. The CDR3 covers 16 residues. As DNA, the CDR3 is TGCGCCAGCAGCTTGGTGCGGGGGGTTATCACAGGTACGCAGTATTTT. Translation: CASSLVRGVITGTQYF. Filled out from reference TRBV5-1 and TRBJ2-3, the complete variable domain reads KAGVTQTPRYLIKTRGQQVTLSCSPISGHRSVSWYQQTPGQGLQFLFEYFSETQRNKGNFPGRFSGRQFSNSRSEMNVSTLELGDSALYLCASSLVRGVITGTQYFGPGTRLTVL.

This clonotype was counted between two and nine times. This chain joins TRBV20-1 and TRBJ2-3, with 9 bases fitting TRBD2. V lost 0 bases and J lost 1; bases outside the gene matches: 5. The CDR3 runs 16 residues. CDR1 is DFQATT and CDR2 is SNEGSKA in the germline V gene (reference sequence). Here the CDR3 reads CSARDLASGGTDTQYF. CDR3 in DNA: TGCAGTGCTAGAGATCTGGCTAGCGGGGGCACAGATACGCAGTATTTT.

V and J are TRBV5-1 and TRBJ2-1; 9 bases line up with TRBD2. The CDR3 is 17 amino acids. Germline V CDR1 and CDR2: SGHRS, YFSETQ. V gave up 4 bases and J gave up 6 bases; unmatched junction bases: 14. This CDR3 reads CASSTQVLAGRGNEQFF. CDR3 DNA: TGCGCCAGCAGCACGCAAGTGCTAGCGGGGCGTGGCAATGAGCAGTTCTTC.

The V and J genes are TRBV29-1 and TRBJ2-4; 9 bases are shared with TRBD1. The junction had 26 bases not matched to a gene; V was cut back by 7 bases and J by 7 bases. The CDR3 length is 19 residues. Germline lookup yields CDR1 SQVTM and CDR2 ANQGSEA. In nucleotides, the CDR3 is TGCAGCGCCATCCCGGGACAGGGTGTGGGGAGCCCGCTCGCTAACATTCAGTACTTC. Amino acids: CSAIPGQGVGSPLANIQYF.

This clonotype was detected a few times. This chain links TRBV20-1 with TRBJ2-3, with 9 bases lining up with TRBD1. CDR3 size: 14 residues. V dropped 4 bases and J dropped 6; count of bases not matched to a gene: 8. Germline V gene sequence: CDR1 DFQATT, CDR2 SNEGSKA (reference sequence). The chain's CDR3 is CSAKRDGQGDTQYF. In DNA, the CDR3 is TGCAGTGCTAAGAGGGACGGACAGGGGGATACGCAGTATTTT.

The DNA for the CDR3 is TGTGCCAGCAGCTTAGATGTACTAGCGGGGGCAGATACGCAGTATTTT. This codes for CASSLDVLAGADTQYF. This sequence joins TRBV7-2 and TRBJ2-3; 11 bases map to TRBD2. The germline gives CDR1 SGHTA, CDR2 FQGNSA. With 1 base clipped from V and 4 bases from J, the junction kept 4 bases outside the gene matches. CDR3 length equals 16 residues.